This T cell receptor (beta chain) was sequenced during a study of blood T cell repertoires in COVID-19. The CDR3 totals 14 residues. V lost 2 bases to trimming and J lost 4 bases; unmatched junction nucleotides: 2. Germline V gives CDR1 SGHRS, CDR2 YFSETQ. As handled by the study authors: The authors estimated nucleated cell counts from reference gene primer amplification. The method was immunoSEQ multiplex PCR; TCRdb's version includes in-frame clones alone and lacks a portion of them. The DNA was the basis for D and trimming; V, J and clone size are from that table. Of 180,000 or so clones detected, approximately 83% appear once; the ten largest clones hold 8% to 10%.

The receptor was isolated from a man in his 60s with acute or convalescent COVID-19. The chain has TRBV5-1 and TRBJ2-7, with 11 nucleotides matching TRBD1. Material for sequencing was peripheral blood. The CDR3 loop is CASSFGTGGYEQYF. The DNA for the CDR3 is TGCGCCAGCAGCTTCGGGACAGGGGGATACGAGCAGTACTTC.